This is a list of T cell receptor beta chains from one sample in a study of brain T cells in children with intractable seizures. Sequenced by immunoSEQ multiplex PCR; TCRdb stores in-frame clones only, minus some. The sample lists fewer than 150,000 clones, roughly 94% occurring once. Source: peripheral blood, taken at surgery. These receptors were taken from a boy younger than two with hemimegalencephaly and intractable seizures. The CDR3 runs from the conserved cysteine through the conserved F or W. The D gene is left open where the match is weak. Not every row has a clone size; where given, it reads once, few, many or a size class.

abundance: -
j_gene: TRBJ2-6
d_gene: -
v_gene: TRBV28
CDR3nt: TGTGCCAGCAGTTTATCGGGGGTCACCTCTGGGGCCAACGTCCTGACTTTC
CDR3aa: CASSLSGVTSGANVLTF

abundance: -
j_gene: TRBJ2-5
d_gene: -
v_gene: TRBV18
CDR3nt: TGTGCCAGCTCACCAACTATCAACCAAGAGACCCAGTACTTC
CDR3aa: CASSPTINQETQYF

abundance: -
j_gene: TRBJ2-1
d_gene: TRBD2
v_gene: TRBV11-2
CDR3nt: TGTGCCAGCAGCTTAGCGGGTACAAGTCGGGAGGGGATCGGCAATGAGCAGTTCTTC
CDR3aa: CASSLAGTSREGIGNEQFF

abundance: once
j_gene: TRBJ1-2
d_gene: TRBD1
v_gene: TRBV25-1
CDR3nt: TGTGCCAGCAGTGAATACCCGACAGGGGGTAGACATGGCTACACCTTC
CDR3aa: CASSEYPTGGRHGYTF

abundance: -
j_gene: TRBJ2-6
d_gene: -
v_gene: TRBV27
CDR3nt: TGTGCCAGCAGTTTATGGGCGGAACTCTCTGGGGCCAACGTCCTGACTTTC
CDR3aa: CASSLWAELSGANVLTF

abundance: -
j_gene: TRBJ2-1
d_gene: TRBD2
v_gene: TRBV28
CDR3nt: TGTGCCAGCCGCACTAGCGGGAGGAATGAGCAGTTCTTC
CDR3aa: CASRTSGRNEQFF

abundance: -
j_gene: TRBJ2-7
d_gene: -
v_gene: TRBV11-2
CDR3nt: TGTGCCAGCAGCTTAGACGAGCAGTACTTC
CDR3aa: CASSLDEQYF

abundance: -
j_gene: TRBJ2-1
d_gene: -
v_gene: TRBV5-1
CDR3nt: TGCGCCAGCAGCTTGGAAGCCCAGGTAGGGGGTAATGAGCAGTTCTTC
CDR3aa: CASSLEAQVGGNEQFF

abundance: -
j_gene: TRBJ2-1
d_gene: TRBD2
v_gene: TRBV27
CDR3nt: TGTGCCAGCCTCGAAACCCCCCGTAGCGGGAGGGAAGAGCAGTTCTTC
CDR3aa: CASLETPRSGREEQFF

abundance: once
j_gene: TRBJ1-6
d_gene: -
v_gene: TRBV27
CDR3nt: TGTGCCAGCAGTTTATCCGGGGCAGAAACCCTCCACTTT
CDR3aa: CASSLSGAETLHF

abundance: -
j_gene: TRBJ2-5
d_gene: TRBD1
v_gene: TRBV5-1
CDR3nt: TGCGCCAGCAGCTTGGCGGCAGGGGGTGAAGAGACCCAGTACTTC
CDR3aa: CASSLAAGGEETQYF

abundance: -
j_gene: TRBJ2-7
d_gene: -
v_gene: TRBV4-1
CDR3nt: TGCGCCAGCAGCCAACTCGGCCTTCCCTACGAGCAGTACTTC
CDR3aa: CASSQLGLPYEQYF

abundance: -
j_gene: TRBJ1-1
d_gene: TRBD1
v_gene: TRBV4-1
CDR3nt: TGCGCCAGCAGCCAAGAGCGGGCCTTTTGGACAGGGACTGAAGCTTTCTTT
CDR3aa: CASSQERAFWTGTEAFF

abundance: -
j_gene: TRBJ2-7
d_gene: -
v_gene: TRBV6-5
CDR3nt: TGTGCCAGCGCCCCTACAGGGGAGGTCCACGAGCAGTACTTC
CDR3aa: CASAPTGEVHEQYF

abundance: -
j_gene: TRBJ1-6
d_gene: -
v_gene: TRBV28
CDR3nt: TGTGCCAGCAGTTTCGCCGTCTCACCCCTCCACTTT
CDR3aa: CASSFAVSPLHF

abundance: -
j_gene: TRBJ2-5
d_gene: -
v_gene: TRBV5-1
CDR3nt: TGCGCCAGCAGCTCGCAAGAGACCCAGTACTTC
CDR3aa: CASSSQETQYF

abundance: -
j_gene: TRBJ1-5
d_gene: -
v_gene: TRBV5-4
CDR3nt: TGTGCCAGCAGCTTAGACGGTAGCAATCAGCCCCAGCATTTT
CDR3aa: CASSLDGSNQPQHF

abundance: -
j_gene: TRBJ2-7
d_gene: TRBD2
v_gene: TRBV4-1
CDR3nt: TGCGCCAGCAGCCAAGATGGACTAGCGGGAGCGAATGCCCTTGCCGAGCAGTACTTC
CDR3aa: CASSQDGLAGANALAEQYF

abundance: -
j_gene: TRBJ1-1
d_gene: TRBD1
v_gene: TRBV3-1/TRBV3-2
CDR3nt: TGTGCCAGCAGCCGTTTTTACCCCGACAGGGGATTTACTGAAGCTTTCTTT
CDR3aa: CASSRFYPDRGFTEAFF

abundance: -
j_gene: TRBJ2-3
d_gene: -
v_gene: TRBV6-2/TRBV6-3
CDR3nt: TGTGCCAGCAGTTACCCCTTTCAAAGGGATACGCAGTATTTT
CDR3aa: CASSYPFQRDTQYF

abundance: -
j_gene: TRBJ2-1
d_gene: TRBD2
v_gene: TRBV27
CDR3nt: TGTGCCAGCAGGGAGCGGGGGGCCGGAGTGGCGGGCTCCTCCTACAATGAGCAGTTCTTC
CDR3aa: CASRERGAGVAGSSYNEQFF

abundance: -
j_gene: TRBJ2-1
d_gene: -
v_gene: TRBV10-3
CDR3nt: TGTGCCACCGAAGCGGGCCCCTCCTACAATGAGCAGTTCTTC
CDR3aa: CATEAGPSYNEQFF

abundance: -
j_gene: TRBJ2-7
d_gene: -
v_gene: TRBV6-2/TRBV6-3
CDR3nt: TGTGCCAGCAGTTACGACTATCCCAGCTACGAGCAGTACTTC
CDR3aa: CASSYDYPSYEQYF

abundance: -
j_gene: TRBJ2-7
d_gene: TRBD1
v_gene: TRBV29-1
CDR3nt: TGCAGCGTTTCGAACCACAGGGGCCCTAGTGTGCAGTACTTC
CDR3aa: CSVSNHRGPSVQYF

abundance: -
j_gene: TRBJ2-1
d_gene: TRBD1
v_gene: TRBV11-3
CDR3nt: TGTGCCAGCAGCTCCGCTTGGACAGGGAGTAGGTATGAGCAGTTCTTC
CDR3aa: CASSSAWTGSRYEQFF

abundance: -
j_gene: TRBJ2-1
d_gene: TRBD2
v_gene: TRBV5-1
CDR3nt: TGCGCCAGCAGCTTGGACCGGCTAGCGGGAGGGGACAATGAGCAGTTCTTC
CDR3aa: CASSLDRLAGGDNEQFF

abundance: -
j_gene: TRBJ2-7
d_gene: -
v_gene: TRBV5-4
CDR3nt: TGTGCCAGCAGCCGCACGCCGGGTCTCTACGAGCAGTACTTC
CDR3aa: CASSRTPGLYEQYF

abundance: once
j_gene: TRBJ2-7
d_gene: TRBD1
v_gene: TRBV2
CDR3nt: TGTGCCAGCAGTGCGGGACAGGCGGGTTACGAGCAGTACTTC
CDR3aa: CASSAGQAGYEQYF

abundance: -
j_gene: TRBJ1-3
d_gene: -
v_gene: TRBV4-1
CDR3nt: TGCGCCAGCAGCCAAGAAAAGATTGTGGAGGACACCATATATTTT
CDR3aa: CASSQEKIVEDTIYF

abundance: -
j_gene: TRBJ2-7
d_gene: TRBD2
v_gene: TRBV19
CDR3nt: TGTGCCAGTAGCCCAGCGGGAGGAGGGGAGCAGTACTTC
CDR3aa: CASSPAGGGEQYF

abundance: -
j_gene: TRBJ2-1
d_gene: -
v_gene: TRBV5-1
CDR3nt: TGCGCCAGCAGCCTTGACGGACCAAGCTCCTACAATGAGCAGTTCTTC
CDR3aa: CASSLDGPSSYNEQFF

abundance: -
j_gene: TRBJ1-5
d_gene: -
v_gene: TRBV28
CDR3nt: TGTGCCAGCAGTTTCCCCGGGGAGGGGAATCAGCCCCAGCATTTT
CDR3aa: CASSFPGEGNQPQHF

abundance: -
j_gene: TRBJ2-1
d_gene: -
v_gene: TRBV5-1
CDR3nt: TGCGCCAGCAGCTTGGTCGGCGGCTGGGATGAGCAGTTCTTC
CDR3aa: CASSLVGGWDEQFF

abundance: -
j_gene: TRBJ1-3
d_gene: TRBD1
v_gene: TRBV5-1
CDR3nt: TGCGCCAGCAGCTTGGCAGGGGGCTCTGGAAACACCATATATTTT
CDR3aa: CASSLAGGSGNTIYF

abundance: -
j_gene: TRBJ2-4
d_gene: -
v_gene: TRBV5-1
CDR3nt: TGCGCCAGCAGCTTGTCGACGGGAGTAAACATTCAGTACTTC
CDR3aa: CASSLSTGVNIQYF

abundance: -
j_gene: TRBJ2-7
d_gene: TRBD2
v_gene: TRBV28
CDR3nt: TGTGCCAGCAGTTTCGGATGGGGGGAGGGAGGGATCGAGCAGTACTTC
CDR3aa: CASSFGWGEGGIEQYF

abundance: -
j_gene: TRBJ1-4
d_gene: -
v_gene: TRBV6-1
CDR3nt: TGTGCCAGCAGTGAAGGTCCCGGGGAGGGGGGTGAAAAACTGTTTTTT
CDR3aa: CASSEGPGEGGEKLFF

abundance: -
j_gene: TRBJ2-1
d_gene: TRBD2
v_gene: TRBV11-3
CDR3nt: TGTGCCAGCAGCTCCCCCCGGGTAGCGGGATACAATGAGCAGTTCTTC
CDR3aa: CASSSPRVAGYNEQFF

abundance: -
j_gene: TRBJ2-1
d_gene: -
v_gene: TRBV5-1
CDR3nt: TGCGCCAGCAGCTTGGGGCAGACGAGCTCCTACAATGAGCAGTTCTTC
CDR3aa: CASSLGQTSSYNEQFF

abundance: -
j_gene: TRBJ2-4
d_gene: TRBD2
v_gene: TRBV6-4
CDR3nt: TGTGCCAGCAGGGGACTAGGGGAAGTCAAAAACATTCAGTACTTC
CDR3aa: CASRGLGEVKNIQYF

abundance: -
j_gene: TRBJ1-1
d_gene: -
v_gene: TRBV6-5
CDR3nt: TGTGCCAGCAGTTACACCGCTGGGGCGCGCACTGAAGCTTTCTTT
CDR3aa: CASSYTAGARTEAFF

abundance: -
j_gene: TRBJ2-7
d_gene: -
v_gene: TRBV28
CDR3nt: TGTGCCAGCAGTCCACGGCCAAAATCCTACGAGCAGTACTTC
CDR3aa: CASSPRPKSYEQYF

abundance: -
j_gene: TRBJ2-6
d_gene: TRBD1
v_gene: TRBV9
CDR3nt: TGTGCCAGCAGCGTACGGATGGGGACAGGGGGCATCTCTGGGGCCAACGTCCTGACTTTC
CDR3aa: CASSVRMGTGGISGANVLTF

abundance: -
j_gene: TRBJ2-5
d_gene: TRBD2
v_gene: TRBV28
CDR3nt: TGTGCCAGCAGTTTATATGGGATGGGCGGGAGTAGATCAGAGACCCAGTACTTC
CDR3aa: CASSLYGMGGSRSETQYF

abundance: -
j_gene: TRBJ2-1
d_gene: TRBD2
v_gene: TRBV27
CDR3nt: TGTGCCAGCAGACCAGCGGGAGGGGGGTACAATGAGCAGTTCTTC
CDR3aa: CASRPAGGGYNEQFF

abundance: -
j_gene: TRBJ2-3
d_gene: -
v_gene: TRBV27
CDR3nt: TGTGCCAGCAGTTTATCCGGGGTGGCCGGGTGGCTAGCAGCAGATACGCAGTATTTT
CDR3aa: CASSLSGVAGWLAADTQYF

abundance: -
j_gene: TRBJ2-3
d_gene: TRBD2
v_gene: TRBV7-3
CDR3nt: TGTGCCAGCAGCCCCGGGACTAGCGGCACAGATACGCAGTATTTT
CDR3aa: CASSPGTSGTDTQYF

abundance: -
j_gene: TRBJ2-2
d_gene: -
v_gene: TRBV5-1
CDR3nt: TGCGCCAGCAGCGAAGGGTCGGACACCGGGGAGCTGTTTTTT
CDR3aa: CASSEGSDTGELFF